A selection of T cell receptor beta chains follows, all from one sample in a study of CD8+ T cells in alopecia areata. Data came from immunoSEQ multiplex PCR; TCRdb stores just in-frame clones and leaves some out. The sample has 250,000 to 350,000 clones; 60% are singletons. Sequencing was performed on CD4+ T cells sorted from blood, taken at approximately week 52, from a patient treated with tofacitinib. The receptors originated from a human donor with alopecia areata. CDR3s include the opening cysteine and the closing phenylalanine or tryptophan. The D gene is left open where the match is weak. Rows may omit the clone size; those that give it use once, few, many or a size class.

CDR3: CASSRAGGALKEGYTF
DNA: TGTGCCAGCAGCCGGGCGGGGGGCGCGTTGAAGGAGGGCTACACCTTC
J: TRBJ1-2
size: -
D: -
V: TRBV5-6

CDR3: CASSSTARPGTVNTEAFF
DNA: TGTGCCAGCAGCTCAACGGCCCGCCCGGGGACGGTGAACACTGAAGCTTTCTTT
J: TRBJ1-1
size: -
D: -
V: TRBV7-9

CDR3: CASSVGGRFYGYTF
DNA: TGTGCCAGCAGCGTTGGAGGGCGCTTCTATGGCTACACCTTC
J: TRBJ1-2
size: -
D: -
V: TRBV9

CDR3: CASSPHPGLETQYF
DNA: TGTGCCAGCTCACCACATCCAGGTTTAGAGACCCAGTACTTC
J: TRBJ2-5
size: -
D: -
V: TRBV18

CDR3: CASIHLSGNTEAFF
DNA: TGTGCCAGCATTCACCTGTCGGGGAACACTGAAGCTTTCTTT
J: TRBJ1-1
size: -
D: -
V: TRBV6-5

CDR3: CASSQALRRLTTNEKLFF
DNA: TGCGCCAGCAGCCAAGCCTTGCGGAGATTGACAACTAATGAAAAACTGTTTTTT
J: TRBJ1-4
size: few
D: -
V: TRBV4-1

CDR3: CASSQEQLGDTQYF
DNA: TGCGCCAGCAGCCAAGAACAGTTGGGTGATACGCAGTATTTT
J: TRBJ2-3
size: -
D: -
V: TRBV4-1

CDR3: CASSPNMGSPLHF
DNA: TGTGCCAGCAGCCCGAATATGGGTTCACCCCTCCACTTT
J: TRBJ1-6
size: -
D: -
V: TRBV7-3

CDR3: CASRLTGNRQPQHF
DNA: TGTGCCAGCAGATTGACAGGGAATAGGCAGCCCCAGCATTTT
J: TRBJ1-5
size: few
D: TRBD1
V: TRBV7-8

CDR3: CASSKPGQTSYEQYF
DNA: TGCGCCAGCAGCAAACCGGGACAGACATCCTACGAGCAGTACTTC
J: TRBJ2-7
size: -
D: TRBD1
V: TRBV4-1

CDR3: CSTRDRGQRGEQYF
DNA: TGCAGCACCCGAGACAGGGGGCAGCGGGGCGAGCAGTACTTC
J: TRBJ2-7
size: -
D: TRBD1
V: TRBV29-1

CDR3: CSVGQNTEAFF
DNA: TGCAGCGTTGGGCAGAACACTGAAGCTTTCTTT
J: TRBJ1-1
size: -
D: -
V: TRBV29-1

CDR3: CSGRGGGSLYF
DNA: TGCAGCGGCCGCGGAGGAGGGAGTCTGTACTTC
J: TRBJ2-5
size: -
D: -
V: TRBV29-1

CDR3: CAWQGGNTIYF
DNA: TGTGCCTGGCAAGGTGGAAACACCATATATTTT
J: TRBJ1-3
size: -
D: -
V: TRBV30

CDR3: CASSQRQGNTEAFF
DNA: TGTGCCAGCAGCCAGCGACAGGGGAACACTGAAGCTTTCTTT
J: TRBJ1-1
size: -
D: TRBD1
V: TRBV7-9

CDR3: CSFRGTGLDQETQYF
DNA: TGCAGCTTCAGAGGGACAGGCTTGGACCAAGAGACCCAGTACTTC
J: TRBJ2-5
size: -
D: TRBD1
V: TRBV29-1

CDR3: CASSEIEYSPLHF
DNA: TGTGCCAGCAGTGAAATTGAGTATTCACCCCTCCACTTT
J: TRBJ1-6
size: -
D: -
V: TRBV25-1

CDR3: CASNPRGDLTDTQYF
DNA: TGTGCCAGCAACCCCCGGGGGGACCTCACAGATACGCAGTATTTT
J: TRBJ2-3
size: -
D: TRBD2
V: TRBV5-4

CDR3: CASSQDPGIHEQYF
DNA: TGCGCCAGCAGCCAAGATCCCGGGATCCACGAGCAGTACTTC
J: TRBJ2-7
size: -
D: -
V: TRBV4-3

CDR3: CASSLVMTANTGELFF
DNA: TGCGCCAGCAGCTTGGTCATGACAGCGAACACCGGGGAGCTGTTTTTT
J: TRBJ2-2
size: -
D: -
V: TRBV5-1

CDR3: CAFASGTGREEQYF
DNA: TGTGCCTTTGCCTCCGGGACAGGGAGGGAGGAGCAGTACTTC
J: TRBJ2-7
size: -
D: TRBD1
V: TRBV30

CDR3: CSVEGSSYNEQFF
DNA: TGCAGCGTTGAGGGCAGCTCCTACAATGAGCAGTTCTTC
J: TRBJ2-1
size: -
D: -
V: TRBV29-1

CDR3: CASSFRLRGYNEQFF
DNA: TGCGCCAGCAGCTTCCGGCTAAGGGGGTACAATGAGCAGTTCTTC
J: TRBJ2-1
size: few
D: -
V: TRBV5-1

CDR3: CASSLDPGGSNTF
DNA: TGTGCCAGCAGCTTAGATCCAGGGGGCAGTAACACCTTC
J: TRBJ1-2
size: few
D: TRBD1
V: TRBV11-2

CDR3: CASKEGATGELFF
DNA: TGTGCCAGCAAAGAGGGGGCGACCGGGGAGCTGTTTTTT
J: TRBJ2-2
size: -
D: TRBD1
V: TRBV6-5

CDR3: CASSLSPGTGTDTQYF
DNA: TGCGCCAGCAGCTTATCGCCCGGGACAGGGACAGATACGCAGTATTTT
J: TRBJ2-3
size: few
D: TRBD1
V: TRBV5-1

CDR3: CASSPASLGKEQYF
DNA: TGCGCCAGCAGCCCCGCCTCGCTTGGCAAGGAGCAGTACTTC
J: TRBJ2-7
size: -
D: -
V: TRBV5-1

CDR3: CASRLAPQGEGGNTIYF
DNA: TGTGCAAGTCGCTTAGCGCCCCAGGGGGAAGGTGGAAACACCATATATTTT
J: TRBJ1-3
size: -
D: -
V: TRBV12-2

CDR3: CASSIGLAGGEQFF
DNA: TGTGCCAGCAGCATCGGACTAGCGGGGGGTGAGCAGTTCTTC
J: TRBJ2-1
size: -
D: TRBD2
V: TRBV5-4

CDR3: CSVEGRGQGEQFF
DNA: TGCAGCGTTGAAGGCAGGGGGCAGGGTGAGCAGTTCTTC
J: TRBJ2-1
size: -
D: TRBD1
V: TRBV29-1

CDR3: CSVGRASGELFF
DNA: TGCAGCGTTGGGCGCGCATCCGGGGAGCTGTTTTTT
J: TRBJ2-2
size: -
D: -
V: TRBV29-1

CDR3: CATTGGLEYEQYF
DNA: TGTGCCACAACAGGGGGCCTTGAGTACGAGCAGTACTTC
J: TRBJ2-7
size: -
D: TRBD1
V: TRBV10-3

CDR3: CASSAGQTYNEQFF
DNA: TGTGCCAGCAGCGCGGGACAGACCTACAATGAGCAGTTCTTC
J: TRBJ2-1
size: many
D: TRBD1
V: TRBV9

CDR3: CASSLSPTRNYGYTF
DNA: TGTGCCAGCAGCTTGTCTCCTACTAGAAACTATGGCTACACCTTC
J: TRBJ1-2
size: -
D: -
V: TRBV5-6

CDR3: CAWNRGATYEQYF
DNA: TGTGCCTGGAATAGAGGGGCGACCTACGAGCAGTACTTC
J: TRBJ2-7
size: -
D: -
V: TRBV30

CDR3: CAWIMRGGYEQYF
DNA: TGTGCCTGGATCATGAGGGGAGGATACGAGCAGTACTTC
J: TRBJ2-7
size: -
D: -
V: TRBV30

CDR3: CASSPGTGRDYGYTF
DNA: TGTGCCAGCAGCCCCGGGACAGGGCGGGATTATGGCTACACCTTC
J: TRBJ1-2
size: -
D: TRBD1
V: TRBV27

CDR3: CASSLGSAAYGYTF
DNA: TGTGCCAGCAGCTTGGGGTCCGCGGCTTATGGCTACACCTTC
J: TRBJ1-2
size: -
D: -
V: TRBV5-6

CDR3: CASSRMAVANTGELFF
DNA: TGTGCCAGTAGCCGGATGGCCGTCGCCAACACCGGGGAGCTGTTTTTT
J: TRBJ2-2
size: -
D: -
V: TRBV19

CDR3: CATSRDRQGNQPQHF
DNA: TGTGCCACCAGCAGAGACCGACAGGGCAATCAGCCCCAGCATTTT
J: TRBJ1-5
size: -
D: -
V: TRBV15

CDR3: CASSYWKSIGKEQYF
DNA: TGTGCCAGCAGTTACTGGAAGAGTATCGGCAAGGAGCAGTACTTC
J: TRBJ2-7
size: -
D: -
V: TRBV6-5

CDR3: CSVEEGWGTQYF
DNA: TGCAGCGTTGAAGAAGGGTGGGGTACGCAGTATTTT
J: TRBJ2-3
size: -
D: -
V: TRBV29-1

CDR3: CASARQGRTDTQYF
DNA: TGCGCCAGCGCCCGACAGGGAAGGACAGATACGCAGTATTTT
J: TRBJ2-3
size: few
D: TRBD1
V: TRBV5-1